These T cell receptor beta chains were read from a single sample in a study of T cell responses to AZD1222 COVID-19 vaccine. TCRdb's copy holds only in-frame clones and misses some; the assay was immunoSEQ multiplex PCR. The sample lists about 120,000 clones; roughly 84% were seen once. The sequences come from peripheral blood, collected on day 0 of AZD1222 vaccination. The receptors originated from an adult in good health. Both conserved end residues are part of each CDR3. D genes are given only for firm matches. The size field is filled for only some rows; it gives once, few, many or a size class.

j_call clone_size d_call v_call cdr3_nt cdr3_aa
TRBJ1-6 once TRBD1 TRBV27 TGTGCCAGCACCCTGGGGGTACAGGGGTTTTCACCCCTCCACTTT CASTLGVQGFSPLHF
TRBJ1-3 NA NA TRBV28 TGTGCCAGCAGTTTACTCCCGGGACAACCGGAGGGTGGAAACACCATATATTTT CASSLLPGQPEGGNTIYF
TRBJ1-3 NA NA TRBV9 TGTGCCAGCAGCCCAACGACAGCTGGAAACACCATATATTTT CASSPTTAGNTIYF
TRBJ1-4 NA NA TRBV7-3 TGTGCCAGCAGCCCCGGCCGGAGTGAAAAACTGTTTTTT CASSPGRSEKLFF
TRBJ2-5 once NA TRBV7-8 TGTGCCAGCGCCTTCGGGGGGCAGGAGACCCAGTACTTC CASAFGGQETQYF
TRBJ1-1 once NA TRBV5-5 TGTGCCAGCAGCTTGTTGGGTCAGGGGATGGGGACTGAAGCTTTCTTT CASSLLGQGMGTEAFF
TRBJ2-1 NA TRBD2 TRBV7-2 TGTGCCAGCAGCCCCCCTCCGGGGGGAGAATACAATGAGCAGTTCTTC CASSPPPGGEYNEQFF
TRBJ1-6 NA NA TRBV6-5 TGTGCCAGCAGAGACCGACAGGCCGGTAATTCACCCCTCCACTTT CASRDRQAGNSPLHF
TRBJ1-2 NA NA TRBV6-2/TRBV6-3 TGTGCCAGCAGTTACAGCCCTGGGGGCTTGCGGGACTATGGCTACACCTTC CASSYSPGGLRDYGYTF
TRBJ2-7 NA NA TRBV7-9 TGTGCCAGCAGCTTAGCGGGAGCGACAGACCTCTCCTACGAGCAGTACTTC CASSLAGATDLSYEQYF
TRBJ2-5 NA NA TRBV12-3/TRBV12-4 TGTGCCAGCAGCGAGTACCTGGGAGAGACCCAGTACTTC CASSEYLGETQYF
TRBJ2-1 NA TRBD2 TRBV23-1 TGCGCCAGCAGTCAATCCCCTAGCGGAGAGCAGTTCTTC CASSQSPSGEQFF
TRBJ2-5 NA NA TRBV7-6 TGTGCCAGCAGCTTAGGCCAAATCCGTCGGGAGACCCAGTACTTC CASSLGQIRRETQYF
TRBJ2-3 NA TRBD2 TRBV7-3 TGTGCCAGCAGCAATGGCGGGGGGGACACAGATACGCAGTATTTT CASSNGGGDTDTQYF
TRBJ1-2 NA TRBD1 TRBV10-3 TGTGCCATCAGTCCAAGGACAGGGGAAGTCTATGGCTACACCTTC CAISPRTGEVYGYTF
TRBJ1-6 NA TRBD1 TRBV28 TGTGCCAGCAGGTTGACAGGGCCCGAATCCTCACCCCTCCACTTT CASRLTGPESSPLHF
TRBJ1-5 NA NA TRBV28 TGTGCCAGCAGTCGCACTTATAGCAATCAGCCCCAGCATTTT CASSRTYSNQPQHF
TRBJ2-7 NA NA TRBV7-6 TGTGCCAGCAGCCCATACCCCCCCGGGACCACCCTTGGGGAGCAGTACTTC CASSPYPPGTTLGEQYF
TRBJ2-7 NA NA TRBV2 TGTGCCAGCCGGACCCCTGTTAACTACGAGCAGTACTTC CASRTPVNYEQYF
TRBJ1-5 NA NA TRBV19 TGTGCCAGTAGTTCAGGACCTGGGTACGAGCCCCAGCATTTT CASSSGPGYEPQHF
TRBJ1-2 NA NA TRBV5-8 TGTGCCAGCAGCTTGGGTGGCTACACCTTC CASSLGGYTF
TRBJ2-5 few NA TRBV2 TGTGCCAGCAGTGAAGACCATATTGGGGCTCTGAGGGAGACCCAGTACTTC CASSEDHIGALRETQYF
TRBJ2-1 once NA TRBV24-1 TGTGCCACCAGTGACCCTAACTTCTACTCCTACAATGAGCAGTTCTTC CATSDPNFYSYNEQFF
TRBJ2-7 NA NA TRBV10-1 TGCGCCAGCAGGCCGAGCCCCTACGAGCAGTACTTC CASRPSPYEQYF
TRBJ2-3 NA NA TRBV12-3/TRBV12-4 TGTGCCAGCAGTCCTCCCTGGGATACGCAGTATTTT CASSPPWDTQYF
TRBJ1-5 NA NA TRBV28 TGTGCCAGCAGTCTGTACAATCAGCCCCAGCATTTT CASSLYNQPQHF
TRBJ2-1 NA NA TRBV11-3 TGTGCCAGCAGCCCACAGGGAAACAATGAGCAGTTCTTC CASSPQGNNEQFF
TRBJ1-2 NA NA TRBV19 TGTGCCAGTAGTCCGACAGGCTTTAACTATGGCTACACCTTC CASSPTGFNYGYTF
TRBJ2-7 NA NA TRBV7-8 TGTGCCAGCAGCTTACGCCGGACCCCCTACGAGCAGTACTTC CASSLRRTPYEQYF
TRBJ2-7 NA NA TRBV11-3 TGTGCCAGCAGCGGCCGGGGATCCTACGAGCAGTACTTC CASSGRGSYEQYF
TRBJ1-5 NA TRBD1 TRBV2 TGTGCCAGCAGTGTACAGGGGGATCAGCCCCAGCATTTT CASSVQGDQPQHF
TRBJ1-2 few TRBD1 TRBV11-2 TGTGCCAGCAGCTTAGGGACAGGGCATGGCTACACCTTC CASSLGTGHGYTF
TRBJ2-3 NA TRBD1 TRBV5-6 TGTGCCAGCAGCCAAATAGGGACAGGGGGCGATACGCAGTATTTT CASSQIGTGGDTQYF